This TCR beta chain was sequenced during a study of identical twins. Study-wide results and caveats: For zero-insertion analyses, partial confounding could come from invariant MAIT and iNKT cells.

The CDR3 loop spans 15 amino acids. Germline-derived CDR1 and CDR2 are SGHTA and FQGNSA. V dropped 0 bases and J dropped 4 bases, with 13 bases sitting between them. In regard to this clonotype: The antigen is not known.

The authors used template switching to add a universal primer site and gave cDNA unique molecular identifiers. TCRdb processed the 5' RACE reads anew with MiXCR; each CDR3 protein has one entry. This sample carries 690,000 or so distinct CDR3 sequences, 8.6% of them seen once, and the ten largest clones take 0.85% to 1%. The same sample was also used in a study of yellow fever vaccine responses in identical twins.

The origin of this receptor is a woman aged 18-29 years in good health. V is TRBV7-2 and J is TRBJ2-7, with D possibly TRBD2 on 5 matching bases. Source material: PBMCs. CDR3 loop: CASSLALREGYEQYF. CDR3 DNA: TGTGCCAGCAGCTTAGCGTTACGGGAAGGATACGAGCAGTACTTC.